This TCR beta chain was retrieved from a study of identical twins. Whole-study findings and limits: Insertion counts were lower in abundant cord blood beta clonotypes, a trend that memory repertoires did not show.

This CDR3 spans 15 amino acids. Germline CDR1 SGHTA, CDR2 FQGNSA. Trimming left V 7 bases short and J 0 bases short, with 15 bases between. A universal primer binding site was introduced by template switching. The final cDNA contained unique molecular identifiers. TCRdb used MiXCR to reprocess the 5' RACE reads, holding one entry per CDR3 protein. The repertoire consists of under 300,000 distinct CDR3 sequences, with 11% to 15% occurring once and the leading ten covering around 8.9%. With regard to this clonotype: The antigen is unknown.

The source is a woman under 30 in good health. The rearrangement uses TRBV7-2 and TRBJ1-1; D unclear. The specimen sequenced was memory (CD45RO+) T cells sorted from blood. CDR3 loop: CASNEGRIMNTEAFF. The CDR3 DNA reads TGTGCCAGCAACGAAGGGCGGATCATGAACACTGAAGCTTTCTTT.